Below are 20 T cell receptor beta chains sequenced from a single sample in a study of vaccination and CD4 T cells after COVID-19. Antigens of these TCRs are unknown. Researchers used the Oncomine TCR Beta short-read assay to sequence DNA from cultured CD4+ T cells. TCRdb re-called the PCR reads through MiXCR, storing one row per CDR3 protein. The data contain about 17,000 distinct CDR3 sequences, around 48% of them singletons. The time point here: late sampling 161 to 241 days after vaccination in a few convalescent patients. Treatment meaning: roughly nine-day PBMC culture with coronavirus spike peptide pools or control peptides (ViraFEST assay). The starting material was CD4+ T cells from blood, cultured in vitro, obtained about 7 months after SARS-CoV-2 vaccination. These receptors were collected from a human donor who had recovered from COVID-19.

The chain is built from TRBV20-1 and TRBJ1-2; TRBD1 is a possible D gene (6 bases). The CDR3 extends over 13 amino acids. CDR1 and CDR2 from the germline V gene are DFQATT and SNEGSKA (reference sequence). V was trimmed by 0 bases and J by 6 bases, leaving 11 bases between them. CDR3: CSARDRRGHGYTF. CDR3 in DNA: TGCAGTGCTAGAGATCGTCGGGGGCATGGCTACACCTTC.

The rearrangement uses TRBV11-1 and TRBJ2-1, with 10 positions matching TRBD2. Trimming at V came to 4 bases and at J to 2 bases, leaving 2 bases not matched to a gene. The CDR3 has 15 amino acids. Germline V CDR1 and CDR2: SGHAT, FQDESV (reference sequence). Here the CDR3 reads CASSSLAGAYNEQFF. As DNA, the CDR3 is TGTGCCAGCAGCTCTCTAGCGGGAGCCTACAATGAGCAGTTCTTC.

The V gene is TRBV7-2, the J gene TRBJ2-3, with D unresolved. V was trimmed by 5 bases and J by 6 bases, leaving 9 bases between them. This CDR3 region has 12 residues. From germline, CDR1 is SGHTA and CDR2 FQGNSA. The CDR3 protein is CASSASRDTQYF. CDR3 DNA sequence: TGTGCCAGCAGCGCATCCAGGGATACGCAGTATTTT.

The V call is TRBV20-1, the J call TRBJ2-3; possible D gene TRBD1, 6 bases. V was cut by 4 bases and J by 6 bases, with 14 bases left in between. The V gene's germline CDR1 is DFQATT and CDR2 SNEGSKA (reference sequence). This CDR3 has 13 amino acids. As DNA, the CDR3 is TGCAGTGCTAAGGACAGAAACACGGATACGCAGTATTTT. Residues: CSAKDRNTDTQYF.

The rearrangement joins TRBV2 to TRBJ2-1; no definite D call. The V and J ends lost 4 bases and 9 bases respectively, with 16 bases between them. This CDR3 contains 14 residues. Germline V gene lookup returns CDR1 SNHLY and CDR2 FYNNEI. CDR3 amino acids: CASSVLPPGGEQFF. The CDR3 region has the DNA TGTGCCAGCAGTGTACTGCCACCCGGCGGTGAGCAGTTCTTC.

This clonotype was observed a single time. The rearrangement uses TRBV15 and TRBJ2-1; D gene unclear. Trimming pared 0 bases from V and 4 bases from J, leaving 13 bases between. Germline-derived CDR1 and CDR2 are LNHNV and YYDKDF (reference sequence). The CDR3 contains 16 residues. CDR3 sequence: CATSREASRLYNEQFF. The DNA of the CDR3 is TGTGCCACCAGCAGAGAGGCTAGTCGACTTTACAATGAGCAGTTCTTC.

The chain links TRBV5-4 to TRBJ2-5; D is undetermined. Trimming removed 0 bases at V and 1 base at J, with 4 bases between. Germline values: CDR1 SGHNT, CDR2 YYREEE (reference sequence). CDR3 length: 13 residues. The CDR3 bases are TGTGCCAGCAGCTTGGTTTCCCAAGAGACCCAGTACTTC. Translating gives CASSLVSQETQYF.

The chain joins TRBV6-1 to TRBJ2-7; the D gene could be TRBD1 or TRBD2 (5 bases each). CDR3 length: 15 residues. Germline-derived CDR1 and CDR2 are MNHNS and SASEGT. Trimming pared 6 bases from V and 1 base from J, leaving 16 bases between. CDR3: CASSRDGVSSYEQYF. In DNA form, the CDR3 reads TGTGCCAGCAGCCGGGACGGAGTAAGTTCCTACGAGCAGTACTTC.

The V and J genes are TRBV27 and TRBJ2-1; TRBD2 matches at 11 bases. This CDR3 contains 19 residues. V gave up 5 bases and J gave up 0 bases; unmatched junction bases: 12. CDR1 is MNHEY and CDR2 is SMNVEV in the germline V gene (reference sequence). CDR3 coding DNA: TGTGCCAGCAGTCCGCTCGGGACTAGCGGTTCCAGCTCCTACAATGAGCAGTTCTTC. Protein sequence: CASSPLGTSGSSSYNEQFF.

CDR3 residues: CASSLGGTGNTIYF. Here the CDR3 DNA reads TGTGCCAGCAGCTTAGGAGGAACCGGAAACACCATATATTTT. This sequence joins TRBV7-9 and TRBJ1-3, with D unclear. The CDR3 covers 14 residues. Germline values: CDR1 SEHNR, CDR2 FQNEAQ (reference sequence). Trimming left V 1 base short and J 4 bases short, with 8 bases between.

V and J are TRBV5-8 and TRBJ1-1, with a tentative D call TRBD1 (5 bases). Germline assignment: CDR1 SGHTS and CDR2 YDEGEE. The CDR3 contains 13 residues. Trimming left V 3 bases short and J 1 base short, with 7 bases between. CDR3 sequence reads: CASSSDKNTEAFF. The CDR3 nucleotides are TGTGCCAGCAGCTCGGACAAGAACACTGAAGCTTTCTTT.

In its sample, this clonotype was seen a few times. J is TRBJ2-7 and V is TRBV27; D may be TRBD1 (5 bases). Deletions cut 1 base from V and 5 bases from J, with 12 bases between. CDR3 length equals 14 residues. Germline assignment: CDR1 MNHEY and CDR2 SMNVEV (reference sequence). The CDR3 loop reads CASSLLSGSDEQYF. The CDR3, as DNA: TGTGCCAGCAGTTTATTATCAGGGTCGGACGAGCAGTACTTC.

The chain is built from TRBV20-1 and TRBJ2-3, with D maybe TRBD2 (5 bases). V lost 3 bases, J lost 5 bases, and 9 bases lay in between. This CDR3 has 12 residues. Germline V lookup: CDR1 DFQATT, CDR2 SNEGSKA (reference sequence). CDR3 nucleotide sequence: TGCAGTGCTAGTATCGGGGTAGATACGCAGTATTTT. Its translation: CSASIGVDTQYF.

This clonotype was counted only a few times. The chain links TRBV6-1 to TRBJ1-5; D is perhaps TRBD1 (6 bases). Germline V gene lookup returns CDR1 MNHNS and CDR2 SASEGT. The CDR3 is made up of 14 amino acids. V lost 6 bases and J lost 9, with 18 bases in between. This CDR3 is CASRETDRRGPQHF. For the CDR3, the DNA is TGTGCCAGCAGGGAAACCGACAGGCGAGGGCCCCAGCATTTT.

This clonotype showed up just a few times. V gene TRBV6-5 combines with J gene TRBJ2-1; a weak D match, TRBD2 (6 bases). Trimming removed 4 bases from V and 10 bases from J, with 11 bases in between. Germline V CDR1 and CDR2: MNHEY, SVGAGI. The CDR3 runs to 12 residues. In nucleotides, the CDR3 is TGTGCCAGCAGTTGGTTGGGGGGAGAGCAGTTCTTC. Translation gives CASSWLGGEQFF.

The chain combines TRBV2 with TRBJ1-5; a weak D match, TRBD1 (5 bases). The germline gives CDR1 SNHLY, CDR2 FYNNEI. The CDR3 has 15 amino acids. Trimming removed 10 bases from V and 1 base from J, with 17 bases in between. The CDR3 sequence: CATKAGRGSNQPQHF. The CDR3, as DNA: TGTGCCACCAAAGCTGGGAGGGGAAGCAATCAGCCCCAGCATTTT.

The rearrangement uses TRBV6-6 and TRBJ2-5, with 7 bases fitting TRBD1. J was trimmed by 7 bases and V by 4 bases; bases with no gene match: 15. The CDR3 is 16 residues long. Germline lookup yields CDR1 MNHNY and CDR2 SVGAGI (reference sequence). The DNA for the CDR3 is TGTGCCAGCAGTTCCCGCCGGGACAGTGGGTCGAGGACCCAGTACTTC. Its protein product is CASSSRRDSGSRTQYF.

The gene calls are TRBV6-1 and TRBJ2-2; D remains unclear. The CDR3 consists of 11 residues. Trimming pared 6 bases from V and 6 bases from J, leaving 5 bases between. CDR1 MNHNS and CDR2 SASEGT come from the germline V gene. The CDR3 DNA sequence: TGTGCCAGCAGCCCCTCCGGGGAGCTGTTTTTT. Protein product: CASSPSGELFF.

With regard to this clonotype: The junction does not match germline at one end; this may be a read error. The genes are TRBV20-1 and TRBJ2-5; D may be TRBD2 (5 bases). The CDR3 has 15 residues. CDR1 is DFQATT and CDR2 is SNEGSKA in the germline V gene (reference sequence). The CDR3 is CSAGDPRSSTETQYF. DNA of the CDR3: TGCAGTGCTGGAGATCCTAGGTCTAGCACTGAGACCCAGTACTTC.

The rearrangement uses TRBV20-1 and TRBJ2-1; 7 nucleotides agree with TRBD2. The CDR3 has 17 residues. Unmatched junction bases numbered 9, after V lost 1 base and J lost 0 bases. Germline V gene data show CDR1 as DFQATT and CDR2 as SNEGSKA (reference sequence). In DNA form, the CDR3 reads TGCAGTGCTAGAGTGGCCGGGGGGAGGCGCTCCTACAATGAGCAGTTCTTC. Protein: CSARVAGGRRSYNEQFF.